The entry that follows covers one TCR beta chain sequence. Its cognate antigen is unknown. A far bigger clonotype differs at one base, so this is likely a read error. The data are from a study of regulatory T cells in long-lasting Graves disease. Study-level results: There was favoring of TRBV28, TRBJ1-2 and TRBJ2-5 in persistent disease. Since the sample size was small, accuracy may have been reduced.

The CDR3 consists of 15 residues. CDR1 and CDR2 from the germline V gene are SGHVS and FNYEAQ. Time point defined: newly diagnosed GD, antithyroid drugs for less than 3 months. With RNA extracted from PBMCs as input, the TCR library was made. Patients with Graves' disease were diagnosed by American Thyroid Association guidelines. Assembly of TCR beta libraries relied on iRepertoire HTBI primers together with Arm-PCR of CDR3 regions. Each CDR3 protein gets one entry after TCRdb re-called the multiplex PCR reads with MiXCR. The table shows around 400,000 distinct CDR3 sequences, with roughly 15% occurring only once.

This chain joins TRBV7-6 and TRBJ2-3, with 16 bases matching TRBD2. The DNA matches TRBJ2-5 better at its end, which makes the J call doubtful. The sequence was obtained from a female donor with Graves disease. Specimen: peripheral blood mononuclear cells (PBMCs), collected at new diagnosis, from a patient treated with antithyroid drugs. Written as DNA, the CDR3 is TGTGTCAGCAGCTTAGGGACTAGCGGGAGGGCTAACCAGTACTTC. The encoded protein is CVSSLGTSGRANQYF.